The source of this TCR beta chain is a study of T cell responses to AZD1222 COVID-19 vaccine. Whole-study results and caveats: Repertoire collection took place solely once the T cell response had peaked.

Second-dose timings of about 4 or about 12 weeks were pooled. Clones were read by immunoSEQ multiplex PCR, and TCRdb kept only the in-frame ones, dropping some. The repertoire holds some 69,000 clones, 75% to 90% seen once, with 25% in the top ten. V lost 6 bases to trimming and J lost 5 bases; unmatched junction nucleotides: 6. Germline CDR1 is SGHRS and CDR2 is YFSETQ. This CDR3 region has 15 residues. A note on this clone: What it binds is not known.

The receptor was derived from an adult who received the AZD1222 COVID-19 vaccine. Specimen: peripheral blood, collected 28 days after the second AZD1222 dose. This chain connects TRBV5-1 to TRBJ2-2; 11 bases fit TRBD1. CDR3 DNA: TGCGCCAGCACATCCGGGACAGGGGGTACCGGGGAGCTGTTTTTT. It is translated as CASTSGTGGTGELFF. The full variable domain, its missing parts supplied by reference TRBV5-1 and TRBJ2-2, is KAGVTQTPRYLIKTRGQQVTLSCSPISGHRSVSWYQQTPGQGLQFLFEYFSETQRNKGNFPGRFSGRQFSNSRSEMNVSTLELGDSALYLCASTSGTGGTGELFFGEGSRLTVL.